Each of the 6 T cell receptor beta chains below was sequenced from the same sample in a study of post-analysis software for immune sequencing data. Findings of the study overall: With TRBV5-6, TRBV5-1 and TRBV20-1 included, roughly five TRBV segments were more frequent in patients than in controls.

Their antigens remain unidentified. Tagging with unique molecular identifiers was a feature of the TCR beta cDNA libraries. One entry per CDR3 protein, called by TCRdb with MiXCR from the PCR reads. The repertoire holds about 800,000 distinct CDR3 sequences, less than 35% seen once, with roughly 0.53% in the top ten. What was sequenced was blood. The receptors shown here come from a girl aged 5 to 17 with multiple sclerosis.

The V call is TRBV20-1, the J call TRBJ1-1, with 7 bases that match TRBD1. The CDR3 runs to 12 residues. With 7 bases clipped from V and 5 bases from J, the junction kept 7 bases outside the gene matches. Per germline, CDR1 DFQATT and CDR2 SNEGSKA (reference sequence). This CDR3 reads CSVEGARTEAFF. CDR3 DNA: TGCAGTGTAGAGGGGGCGCGGACTGAAGCTTTCTTT.

The sample holds a few counts of this clonotype. The rearrangement links TRBV12-3 or TRBV12-4 to TRBJ2-4; TRBD1 agrees at 7 bases. The ends lost 7 bases at V and 4 bases at J; junction bases unmatched: 4. This CDR3 is built from 13 residues. In DNA form, the CDR3 reads TGTGCCAGCACCCTGGGACAGAAAAACATTCAGTACTTC. Its translation is CASTLGQKNIQYF.

This clonotype turned up a few times. This chain connects TRBV20-1 to TRBJ2-3, with 8 positions matching TRBD2. With V trimmed by 3 bases and J by 0 bases, 5 bases remained unmatched. The CDR3 sequence is 15 residues long. CDR1 DFQATT and CDR2 SNEGSKA come from the germline V gene (reference sequence). As DNA, the CDR3 is TGCAGTGCTAGGGCACTAGCGGCCAGCACAGATACGCAGTATTTT. Translating gives CSARALAASTDTQYF.

The rearrangement uses TRBV20-1 and TRBJ2-5, with D perhaps TRBD1 or TRBD2 (7 bases each). From germline, CDR1 is DFQATT and CDR2 SNEGSKA (reference sequence). The V and J ends lost 3 bases and 4 bases respectively, with 12 bases between them. This CDR3 has 13 residues. CDR3 sequence: CSASGRGGETQYF. CDR3 nucleotides: TGCAGTGCTAGTGGCAGGGGGGGAGAGACCCAGTACTTC.

This clonotype was seen a few times. The chain joins TRBV6-5 to TRBJ2-1; the D is unclear. The germline V gene encodes CDR1 MNHEY and CDR2 SVGAGI. CDR3 size: 16 residues. V lost 4 bases, J lost 5 bases, and 18 bases lay in between. The CDR3 nucleotides are TGTGCCAGCAGTTCAGCACGGCTACCCGTAGACAATGAGCAGTTCTTC. Translated: CASSSARLPVDNEQFF.

As for this clonotype: Relative to the germline gene, one junction end is altered; a read error may explain this. This chain links TRBV7-9 with TRBJ1-4, with unresolved D. The CDR3 runs 13 residues. Germline assignment: CDR1 SEHNR and CDR2 FQNEAQ (reference sequence). The CDR3 region is CASTLLSDEKRFF. CDR3 nucleotide sequence: TGTGCCAGCACCTTATTGAGTGATGAAAAACGGTTTTTT.